The 25 T cell receptor beta chains given below trace back to one sample, sequenced in a study of tumor-infiltrating lymphocytes in primary liver carcinoma. Unsorted whole blood supplied the blood RNA, and germline DNA was isolated too. Constant-region priming of about 0.5 ug total RNA yielded TCR beta cDNA. Three-round nested multiplex PCR performed with slightly modified ARM-PCR produced the TCR beta libraries. Forward primers for TRBV1-TRBV30 and a C-beta reverse primer served the first two PCR rounds, at 10 cycles each. Each CDR3 protein is one row after TCRdb ran MiXCR on the multiplex PCR reads. The sample shows a few hundred thousand distinct CDR3 sequences, around three fifths of them seen only once. Material: peripheral blood. The receptors here all came from a woman aged 25 to 39 with primary liver carcinoma and hepatitis B virus infection.

Worth noting for this clonotype: A much larger clone lies one base from this, so it may be a read error. Because the CDR3 is missing its conserved closing phenylalanine or tryptophan, this is likely a read error. The chain couples TRBV4-3 to TRBJ2-3; 11 positions agree with TRBD2. The trim removed 0 bases at V and 4 bases at J, leaving 12 bases unmatched. The CDR3 spans 19 residues. The germline V gene encodes CDR1 LGHNA and CDR2 YSLEER. CDR3 sequence: CASSQDTALAGGGADTQYL. DNA of the CDR3: TGCGCCAGCAGCCAAGATACAGCCCTAGCGGGAGGAGGGGCAGATACGCAGTATCTT.

Comment on this clonotype: One end of the junction does not line up with germline, which may come from a read error. The rearrangement joins TRBV4-3 to TRBJ2-3; D unresolved. Germline V gives CDR1 LGHNA, CDR2 YSLEER. This CDR3 contains 18 residues. This CDR3 reads CAGSQSVWLGDPDDTQYF. DNA of the CDR3: TGCGCCGGCAGCCAGTCGGTCTGGCTGGGCGACCCCGATGATACGCAGTATTTT.

Comments on this clonotype: A read error may account for a junction end that differs from germline. The CDR3, as DNA: TGTGCCGGCAGCTTAGTCTACCCGAACACTGGGGAGCTGTTTTTT. Protein sequence: CAGSLVYPNTGELFF. The J gene is TRBJ2-2, the V gene TRBV11-2, with unresolved D. CDR1 and CDR2 (germline): SGHAT, FQNNGV. The length of the CDR3 is 15 residues.

This clonotype was seen more than once but under ten times. V gene TRBV7-9 combines with J gene TRBJ2-7; no clear D. Germline lookup yields CDR1 SEHNR and CDR2 FQNEAQ (reference sequence). This CDR3 has 11 residues. V lost 6 bases to trimming and J lost 4 bases, with 7 bases between them. The CDR3 sequence is CASSQEYEQYF. DNA of the CDR3: TGTGCCAGCAGTCAAGAGTACGAGCAGTACTTC.

Details on this clonotype: A much larger clone lies a single base off, so this may be a read error. The rearrangement joins TRBV29-1 to TRBJ2-5; the match to TRBD2 covers 8 bases. Germline CDR1 is SQVTM and CDR2 is ANQGSEA. The CDR3 covers 13 residues. With 6 bases clipped from V and 5 bases from J, the junction kept 8 bases outside the gene matches. CDR3 sequence (DNA): TGCAGCGTCGTTAGCTGGACTAGCGAGACCCAGTACTTC. Amino acids: CSVVSWTSETQYF.

At least ten counts were recorded for this clonotype. The chain has TRBV6-5 and TRBJ2-5, with 8 positions matching TRBD2. V was pared by 2 bases and J by 7 bases, with 12 bases of the junction left unmatched. The length of the CDR3 is 16 residues. Germline V lookup: CDR1 MNHEY, CDR2 SVGAGI. The DNA of the CDR3 is TGTGCCAGCAGTTACGGAGGTAGCGGGATGGGGGTGACCCAGTACTTC. This encodes CASSYGGSGMGVTQYF.

Concerning this clonotype itself: This clone may be a read error of a much larger clone one base away. The chain has TRBV6-5 and TRBJ1-2; TRBD1 agrees at 10 bases. This CDR3 region has 14 residues. J gave up 10 bases and V 5 bases, and 10 bases lay outside the gene matches. CDR1 and CDR2 from the germline V gene are MNHEY and SVGAGI. The CDR3: CASSVSGTGALYTF. The CDR3 nucleotides are TGTGCCAGCAGTGTCTCCGGGACAGGGGCACTCTACACCTTC.

This clonotype was detected a few times. A read error is likely, as this CDR3 ends without the conserved phenylalanine or tryptophan. The genes are TRBV29-1 and TRBJ1-5; D remains unclear. Per germline, CDR1 SQVTM and CDR2 ANQGSEA. V gave up 4 bases and J gave up 3 bases, with 10 bases separating them. CDR3 size: 13 residues. The CDR3 DNA follows: TGCAGCGTTGTTACGGCCTCCAATCAGCCCCAGCATCTT. Translating gives CSVVTASNQPQHL.

This clonotype came up many times. The gene calls are TRBV11-2 and TRBJ2-7, with 11 bases aligning to TRBD1. The CDR3 contains 15 residues. Germline V lookup: CDR1 SGHAT, CDR2 FQNNGV. V shed 7 bases and J 3 bases; nucleotides not matched to a gene: 8. The CDR3, as DNA: TGTGCCAGCAACGGACAGGGGGCTTTCCTCTACGAGCAGTACTTC. Residues: CASNGQGAFLYEQYF.

The V and J genes are TRBV7-4 and TRBJ2-2; D unresolved. The CDR3 has 17 residues. With 3 bases removed from V and 3 bases from J, the gap between germline ends came to 17 bases. Looked up from germline, CDR1 is SGHVT and CDR2 is SQSDAQ. The CDR3 sequence: CASSFWSARWYTGELFF. The CDR3 DNA reads TGTGCCAGCAGCTTTTGGTCGGCCCGGTGGTACACCGGGGAGCTGTTTTTT.

The chain combines TRBV4-2 with TRBJ2-1; possibly TRBD1 for D (5 bases). Trimming cost V 4 bases and J 7 bases, with 14 bases left between them. Germline CDR1 LGHNA, CDR2 YNFKEQ. The CDR3 consists of 14 residues. The CDR3 DNA sequence: TGTGCCAGCAGCCTTCCGGGCAGGGAAAATGAGCAGTTCTTC. Translating gives CASSLPGRENEQFF.

The rearrangement joins TRBV5-4 to TRBJ2-3; the match to TRBD1 covers 9 bases. Germline lookup yields CDR1 SGHNT and CDR2 YYREEE (reference sequence). Trimming at V came to 0 bases and at J to 2 bases, leaving 4 bases not matched to a gene. This CDR3 has 16 amino acids. CDR3: CASSLGRDRATDTQYF. CDR3 DNA sequence: TGTGCCAGCAGCTTGGGTAGGGACAGGGCCACAGATACGCAGTATTTT.

The chain couples TRBV6-1 to TRBJ2-5, with 12 bases lining up with TRBD2. The ends lost 4 bases at V and 5 bases at J; junction bases unmatched: 5. The CDR3 loop spans 15 amino acids. Germline assignment: CDR1 MNHNS and CDR2 SASEGT. CDR3: CASSVGTSGWETQYF. The CDR3 DNA reads as TGTGCCAGCAGTGTGGGGACTAGCGGGTGGGAGACCCAGTACTTC.

Concerning this clonotype itself: At one end, the junction sequence differs from germline, possibly due to a read error. This chain links TRBV6-5 with TRBJ2-5; D may be TRBD1 (5 bases). CDR1 and CDR2 (germline): MNHEY, SVGAGI. This CDR3 comprises 15 residues. DNA for the CDR3: TGTGCCAGCACTAAGGGGCTCGGGTTAGCAGAGACCCAGTGCTTC. Translated, it gives CASTKGLGLAETQCF.

The DNA for the CDR3 is TGTGCCAGCAGCCCGGGCCAGACGGTTCCTCGAGATACGCAGTATTTT. Amino acid sequence: CASSPGQTVPRDTQYF. The V gene is TRBV7-9, the J gene TRBJ2-3; no definite D call. Germline V gene sequence: CDR1 SEHNR, CDR2 FQNEAQ (reference sequence). The V end was cut by 5 bases, the J end by 5 bases, with 20 bases between. This CDR3 is 16 amino acids long. Full variable domain (remainder filled in from reference TRBV7-9 and TRBJ2-3): DTGVSQNPRHKITKRGQNVTFRCDPISEHNRLYWYRQTLGQGPEFLTYFQNEAQLEKSRLLSDRFSAERPKGSFSTLEIQRTEQGDSAMYLCASSPGQTVPRDTQYFGPGTRLTVL.

In regard to this clonotype: The germline gene is not matched at one end of the junction; a read error may be the cause. The chain carries TRBV11-2 and TRBJ2-3, with D possibly being TRBD2 (6 bases). The CDR3 runs to 16 residues. CDR1 SGHAT and CDR2 FQNNGV come from the germline V gene. CDR3 nucleotide sequence: TGTGTCAGCAGCAGCAATAGCGGAGGGCGCATAGATACGCAGTATTTT. Protein: CVSSSNSGGRIDTQYF.

On this clonotype: Given the absence of the conserved phenylalanine or tryptophan at the CDR3 end, a read error is likely. V is TRBV7-8 and J is TRBJ1-3; no clear D gene. CDR3 size: 13 residues. Germline CDR1 reads SGHVS; CDR2 reads FQNEAQ. Trimming cost V 6 bases and J 0 bases, with 6 bases left between them. The CDR3 sequence: CASRPGSGNTIYS. The CDR3 nucleotides are TGTGCCAGCAGACCCGGCTCTGGAAACACCATATATTCT.

This clonotype occurred many times. The genes are TRBV11-2 and TRBJ1-1, with D unresolved. The germline V and J ends were trimmed by 7 bases and 4 bases, with 16 bases remaining between them. This CDR3 is built from 14 residues. Germline CDR1 and CDR2: SGHAT and FQNNGV. CDR3: CASTHPMESTEAFF. The DNA of the CDR3 is TGTGCCAGCACCCACCCAATGGAGAGCACTGAAGCTTTCTTT.

As to this clonotype: Here the CDR3 omits its conserved ending phenylalanine or tryptophan, so a read error is the likely source. The genes are TRBV5-6 and TRBJ1-1, with a tentative D call TRBD1 (6 bases). Germline V lookup: CDR1 SGHDT, CDR2 YYEEEE. V dropped 2 bases and J dropped 0 bases, with 14 bases sitting between them. The CDR3 is 16 residues long. Here the CDR3 reads CASSLQDSIMNTEAFV. The CDR3 region has the DNA TGTGCCAGCAGCTTACAGGACAGCATCATGAACACTGAAGCTTTCGTT.

Details on this clonotype: Given a much more abundant clone one base away, this may be a read error. The rearrangement links TRBV5-6 to TRBJ2-7; a possible D gene is TRBD1 (5 bases). This CDR3 comprises 13 residues. Germline-derived CDR1 and CDR2 are SGHDT and YYEEEE. CDR3 sequence: CASSPTGPYGQYF. CDR3 in DNA: TGTGCCAGCAGCCCCACAGGCCCCTACGGGCAGTACTTC.

There are many counts of this clonotype. The chain links TRBV11-3 to TRBJ2-3, with TRBD1 as a possible D gene (5 bases). In germline, CDR1 is SGHNT, CDR2 YENEEA. Trimming pared 5 bases from V and 2 bases from J, leaving 17 bases between. This CDR3 contains 16 residues. CDR3 DNA sequence: TGTGCCAGCAGCGAAGGATTACAGGTGGACACAGATACGCAGTATTTT. This translates into CASSEGLQVDTDTQYF.

The gene calls are TRBV28 and TRBJ1-4, with 9 positions matching TRBD1. This CDR3 region has 15 residues. J was trimmed by 5 bases and V by 6 bases; bases with no gene match: 7. Per the germline V gene, CDR1 is MDHEN and CDR2 is SYDVKM. The CDR3 is CASRPIGTGNEKLFF. DNA for the CDR3: TGTGCCAGCAGACCCATTGGGACAGGGAATGAAAAACTGTTTTTT.

Remarks on this clonotype: The junction does not match germline at one end; this may be a read error. The chain links TRBV30 to TRBJ1-1; D is unresolved. CDR3 length equals 15 residues. Germline lookup yields CDR1 GTSNPN and CDR2 SVGIG (reference sequence). This CDR3 reads CVWSVHWVMNTEAFF. The CDR3 region has the DNA TGTGTCTGGAGTGTACACTGGGTTATGAACACTGAAGCTTTCTTT.

The V and J genes are TRBV13 and TRBJ1-5; 9 bases fit TRBD1. J gave up 8 bases and V 5 bases, and 7 bases lay outside the gene matches. Germline V CDR1 and CDR2: PRHDT, FYEKMQ (reference sequence). The CDR3 is 14 amino acids. CDR3 sequence: CASSLHRDREPQHF. CDR3 coding DNA: TGTGCCAGCAGCCTTCACAGGGACAGGGAGCCCCAGCATTTT.

As concerns this clonotype: Relative to the germline gene, one junction end is altered; a read error may explain this. This chain uses TRBV11-3 with TRBJ2-1; D perhaps matches TRBD2 (6 bases). Germline V gene data show CDR1 as SGHNT and CDR2 as YENEEA. The CDR3 extends over 16 amino acids. CDR3: CASSPLGRTDYNDQFF. CDR3 DNA: TGTGCCAGCAGCCCTTTGGGGAGAACGGACTACAATGACCAGTTCTTC.